This TCR beta chain stems from a study of blood T cell repertoires in COVID-19. Whole-study context: Italy, Spain and the United States were the sources of the convalescent and acute COVID-19 samples. PBMCs, B-cell-depleted T cells, or T cells were the source of the cDNA or gDNA that made up the material.

How the authors handled the data: How many nucleated cells were present was estimated from reference gene primer amplification. Clones were sequenced by immunoSEQ multiplex PCR, and TCRdb holds only the in-frame ones, with some missing. The V and J calls and clone size are taken from that table; D and trimming were inferred from the DNA. The table records some 96,000 clones, more than 65% of them present only once. This clone turned up a few times. The receptor's source is a woman between 65 and 79 years old with acute or convalescent COVID-19. Sequenced: peripheral blood.

The CDR3 loop reads CASSSGADQPQHF. CDR3 bases: TGTGCCAGCAGTAGCGGGGCTGATCAGCCCCAGCATTTT. This chain uses TRBV25-1 with TRBJ1-5; TRBD1 is a possible D gene (5 bases). Per the germline V gene, CDR1 is MGHDK and CDR2 is SYGVNS. The CDR3 totals 13 residues. V lost 5 bases to trimming and J lost 5 bases, with 10 bases between them.